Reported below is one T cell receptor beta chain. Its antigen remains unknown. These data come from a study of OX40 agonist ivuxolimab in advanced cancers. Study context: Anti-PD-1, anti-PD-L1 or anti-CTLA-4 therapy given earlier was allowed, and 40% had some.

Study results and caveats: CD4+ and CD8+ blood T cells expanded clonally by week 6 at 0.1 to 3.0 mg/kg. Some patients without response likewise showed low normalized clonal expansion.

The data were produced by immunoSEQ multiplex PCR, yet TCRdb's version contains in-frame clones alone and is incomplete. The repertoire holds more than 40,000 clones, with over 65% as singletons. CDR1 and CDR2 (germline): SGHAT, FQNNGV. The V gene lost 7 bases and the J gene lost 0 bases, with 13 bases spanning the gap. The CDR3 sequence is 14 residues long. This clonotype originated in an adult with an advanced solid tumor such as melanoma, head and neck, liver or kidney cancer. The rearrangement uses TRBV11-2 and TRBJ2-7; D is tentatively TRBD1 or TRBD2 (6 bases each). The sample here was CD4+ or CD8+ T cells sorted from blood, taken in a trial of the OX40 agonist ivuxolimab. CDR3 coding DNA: TGTGCCAGCATTTGGGGGGCGGACTCCTACGAGCAGTACTTC. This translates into CASIWGADSYEQYF. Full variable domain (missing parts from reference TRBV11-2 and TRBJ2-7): EAGVAQSPRYKIIEKRQSVAFWCNPISGHATLYWYQQILGQGPKLLIQFQNNGVVDDSQLPKDRFSAERLKGVDSTLKIQPAKLEDSAVYLCASIWGADSYEQYFGPGTRLTVT.